This T cell receptor (beta chain) was identified during a study of T cell responses to AZD1222 COVID-19 vaccine. Study findings and constraints: Repertoires were collected only later (after the peak T cell response had occurred). Clonal diversity was possibly underestimated, and white British individuals and females predominated among donors. Targets within unmutated variant regions were reportedly found for nearly half of spike-specific TCRs. Seropositivity was recorded at baseline in only a handful of AZD1222 recipients.

The repertoire was sequenced with immunoSEQ multiplex PCR; TCRdb's copy has only in-frame clones and lacks some. The data hold 65,000 to 85,000 clones, with around 83% observed a single time. The trim removed 8 bases at V and 3 bases at J, leaving 9 bases unmatched. This CDR3 has 15 residues. CDR1 SGHTA and CDR2 FQGNSA come from the germline V gene. Concerning this clone: Its antigen is still unknown.

This TCR came from an adult in good health. The sample consisted of peripheral blood, taken on day 0 of AZD1222 vaccination. The J gene is TRBJ2-1, the V gene TRBV7-2; 8 bases match TRBD2. The DNA for the CDR3 is TGTGCCAGCTGTAGGGGCGGGGGGAACTACAATGAGCAGTTCTTC. Translating it yields CASCRGGGNYNEQFF.